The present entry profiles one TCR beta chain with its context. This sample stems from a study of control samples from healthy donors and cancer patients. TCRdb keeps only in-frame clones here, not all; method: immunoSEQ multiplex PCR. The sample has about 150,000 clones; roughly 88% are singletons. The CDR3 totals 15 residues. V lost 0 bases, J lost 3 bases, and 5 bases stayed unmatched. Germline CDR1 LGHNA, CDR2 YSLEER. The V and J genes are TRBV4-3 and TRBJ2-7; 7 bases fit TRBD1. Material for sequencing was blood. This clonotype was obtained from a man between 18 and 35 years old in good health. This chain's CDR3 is CASSQETGPNYEQYF. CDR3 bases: TGCGCCAGCAGCCAAGAGACAGGGCCGAACTACGAGCAGTACTTC.